This TCR beta chain originates from a study of T cell responses to AZD1222 COVID-19 vaccine. Study results and limitations: Nearly half of the spike-specific TCRs reportedly recognize variant regions that carry no mutations. The study found Spike-specific TCR breadth and depth rose after two AZD1222 doses.

For this clone: Antigen unknown.

V was clipped by 8 bases and J by 8 bases, with 7 bases between them. The CDR3 has 10 amino acids. Germline CDR1 and CDR2: LGHDT and YNNKEL (reference sequence). The protocol was immunoSEQ multiplex PCR, while the TCRdb copy is restricted to in-frame clones and leaves out a portion. The sample includes about 150,000 clones, roughly nine tenths seen only once; the top ten take 3% to 4%. This sequence joins TRBV3-1 (or the pseudogene TRBV3-2) and TRBJ1-3; D is unresolved. This TCR was sampled from an adult who received the AZD1222 COVID-19 vaccine. Here the sequenced sample was peripheral blood, taken 28 days after the second AZD1222 dose. The CDR3 region has the DNA TGTGCCAGCGGGGTGGACACCATATATTTT. This encodes CASGVDTIYF.